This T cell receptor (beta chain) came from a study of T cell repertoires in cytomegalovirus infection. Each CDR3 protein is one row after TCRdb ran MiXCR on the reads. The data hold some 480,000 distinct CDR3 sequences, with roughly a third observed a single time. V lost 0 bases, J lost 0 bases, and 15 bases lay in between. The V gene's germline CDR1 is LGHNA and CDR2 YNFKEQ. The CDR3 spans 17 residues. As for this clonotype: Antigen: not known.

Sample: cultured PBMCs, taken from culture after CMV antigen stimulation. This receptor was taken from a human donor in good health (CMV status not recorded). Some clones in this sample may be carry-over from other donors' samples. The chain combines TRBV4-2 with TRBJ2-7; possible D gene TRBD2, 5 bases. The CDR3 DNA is TGTGCCAGCAGCCAAGATCCGACCGGTGGGAGCTCCTACGAGCAGTACTTC. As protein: CASSQDPTGGSSYEQYF.